This T cell receptor beta chain was found in a study of blood T cell repertoires in COVID-19 (dated by TCRdb to 2019 to 2021). With respect to the entire study: The collaborator samples originated in the United States, Italy and Spain and spanned the acute and convalescent phases of COVID-19. The material from the prospective study consisted of cDNA or gDNA derived from T cells, B-cell-depleted T cells, or PBMCs. Deeply sampled blood TCRbeta repertoires from subjects exposed to, actively infected with, or recovered from COVID-19 were included in the dataset. The repertoires were released in a freely available public database meant as a resource for research on the immune response to SARS-CoV-2. The samples were drawn from the first 160 participants of the ongoing ImmuneRACE study and from 950 to 1,500 subjects provided by 6 global collaborators. Sample metadata almost always included a de-identified subject ID, COVID-19 status, age in years and sex. Where available, HLA class I and class II types were obtained from metadata supplied by the sample provider rather than from assay-based typing.

Worth noting for this clone: The specificity of this receptor is unknown. Per-nucleotide qualities are absent, and no much larger clonotype sits a single base away.

CDR3 length: 13 amino acids, cysteine to phenylalanine. Only the CDR3 DNA stays, 39 bases, in frame from base 1. Relative to germline, V is 1 base shorter and J is 6 bases shorter, with 9 bases between their ends. Sequences SGHAT (CDR1) and FQNNGV (CDR2) are obtained from the germline V gene. General study outcomes and caveats: How much clinical and demographic metadata was included differed by source and by participant, and the metadata was provided uncurated.

TCRbeta CDR3 regions were amplified from genomic DNA by means of the immunoSEQ Assay, a bias-controlled multiplex PCR. In the source study's methods: The number of nucleated cells in each sample was estimated from the amplification of reference gene primers within the assay. Sequence reads were collapsed and filtered to measure the absolute abundance of every unique TCRbeta CDR3 rearrangement. For each sample, productive Simpson clonality was calculated as the square root of Simpson's diversity index across productive rearrangements. Here the immuneACCESS table is served through TCRdb, limited to in-frame sequences with V and J called. Missing clones are a known gap in these copies; in checked studies unresolved V genes cover under half, and the rest lacks a known reason. Clonal size and the V and J genes are those of that table, whereas D and trimming came from the DNA. This sample is represented by about 350,000 clones; less than 90% of them were singletons. The ten largest clones capture 2.5% to 3% of the sample.

Enrolling through a virtual design, the prospective study's participants ranged in age from roughly 18 to 95 years and lived across around 25 United States geographic areas. Cohort assignment in the prospective study relied on participant-reported clinical history from a screening survey and a study questionnaire. Recovered participants in ImmuneRACE Cohort 3 were defined by two consecutive negative NP/OP PCR tests, clearance by a healthcare professional, or resolution of symptoms. In the prospective study, mobile phlebotomists collected whole blood, serum and a nasopharyngeal or oropharyngeal swab from each participant. Prospective study participants could optionally give additional blood draws and questionnaires over an approximately 2-month period. Prospective study blood samples were shipped either frozen or at room temperature before DNA extraction.

Sequenced sample: PBMCs or T cells enriched from blood (not recorded which). The rearrangement joined TRBV11-2 to TRBJ1-2; matching of 5 bases hints at TRBD1 as the D gene. The TCR was taken from a woman aged 25 to 45 who had recovered from COVID-19. The CDR3 reads CASSLAGGDGYTF. The DNA is as follows: TGTGCCAGCAGCTTAGCCGGGGGGGATGGCTACACCTTC.